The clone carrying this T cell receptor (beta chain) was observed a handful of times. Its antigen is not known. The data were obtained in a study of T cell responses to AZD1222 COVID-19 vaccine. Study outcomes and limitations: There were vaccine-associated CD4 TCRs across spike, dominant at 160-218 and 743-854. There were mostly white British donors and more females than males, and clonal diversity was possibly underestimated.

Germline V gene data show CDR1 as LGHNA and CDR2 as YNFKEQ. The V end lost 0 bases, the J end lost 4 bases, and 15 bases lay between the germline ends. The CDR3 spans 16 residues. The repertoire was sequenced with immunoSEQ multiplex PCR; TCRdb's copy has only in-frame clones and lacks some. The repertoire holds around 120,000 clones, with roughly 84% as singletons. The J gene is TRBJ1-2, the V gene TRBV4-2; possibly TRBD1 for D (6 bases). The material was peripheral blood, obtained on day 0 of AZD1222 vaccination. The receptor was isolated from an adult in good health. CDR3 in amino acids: CASSQDEWGQGYGYTF. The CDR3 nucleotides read TGTGCCAGCAGCCAAGATGAATGGGGGCAGGGCTATGGCTACACCTTC.